A selection of T cell receptor beta chains follows, all from one sample in a study of T cell changes during pregnancy in multiple sclerosis. TCRdb keeps only in-frame clones here, not all; method: immunoSEQ multiplex PCR. Of 70,000 or so clones detected, around nine tenths appear once; the ten largest clones hold approximately 0.41%. This specimen consisted of CD4+ T cells from peripheral blood mononuclear cells, obtained before pregnancy. Receptors were obtained from a female donor with multiple sclerosis, enrolled in a pregnancy study. CDR3s include the opening cysteine and the closing phenylalanine or tryptophan. Each record gives: D gene, J gene, clone size, V gene, CDR3 protein, CDR3 DNA. D genes are given only for firm matches. Size tells how often a clone was seen (once, few, many) or the class of an expanded clone, and some rows leave it out.

TRBD1,TRBJ1-2,-,TRBV18,CASSKDRVFTTNYGYTF,TGTGCCAGCTCAAAGGACAGGGTTTTTACTACTAACTATGGCTACACCTTC
TRBD1,TRBJ1-6,-,TRBV10-3,CAISESDRVVSSYNSPLHF,TGTGCCATCAGTGAGTCCGACAGGGTGGTAAGCTCCTATAATTCACCCCTCCACTTT
-,TRBJ2-3,-,TRBV11-2,CASSLGGTRQYF,TGTGCCAGCAGCTTAGGAGGGACTCGACAGTATTTT
-,TRBJ1-2,-,TRBV5-1,CASSLGGGRVYGYTF,TGCGCCAGCAGCTTGGGGGGGGGCCGAGTCTATGGCTACACCTTC
-,TRBJ1-1,-,TRBV7-9,CASSFFFPAFF,TGTGCCAGCAGCTTTTTTTTCCCGGCTTTCTTT
TRBD2,TRBJ2-7,-,TRBV5-1,CASSLGTSGSYEQYF,TGCGCCAGCAGCTTGGGGACTAGCGGCTCCTACGAGCAGTACTTC
-,TRBJ2-2,-,TRBV11-3,CASSLDRGTGELFF,TGTGCCAGCAGCTTGGATAGGGGGACCGGGGAGCTGTTTTTT
-,TRBJ2-2,-,TRBV12-5,CASGLVRDSRLSGELFF,TGTGCTAGTGGTTTGGTACGGGATAGCAGGTTGTCCGGGGAGCTGTTTTTT
-,TRBJ1-5,-,TRBV5-6,CASSSGKDQPQHF,TGTGCCAGCAGCTCGGGGAAAGATCAGCCCCAGCATTTT
-,TRBJ1-2,-,TRBV4-3,CASSQDQRARVRYGYTF,TGCGCCAGCAGCCAAGATCAGAGGGCCCGAGTGCGCTATGGCTACACCTTC
-,TRBJ1-1,-,TRBV9,CASSVSGGTVTEAFF,TGTGCCAGCAGCGTATCGGGGGGTACGGTCACTGAAGCTTTCTTT
-,TRBJ2-3,-,TRBV9,CASSPTIDSTDTQYF,TGTGCCAGCAGCCCAACTATTGACAGCACAGATACGCAGTATTTT
-,TRBJ1-4,once,TRBV5-1,CASSLGHQGSNEKLFF,TGCGCCAGCAGCTTGGGTCATCAGGGATCTAATGAAAAACTGTTTTTT
TRBD2,TRBJ2-3,-,TRBV7-8,CASSLTLAASTDTQYF,TGTGCCAGCAGCTTAACTCTAGCGGCCTCGACAGATACGCAGTATTTT
-,TRBJ1-1,once,TRBV18,CASSPLSNTEAFF,TGTGCCAGCTCACCGCTCAGTAACACTGAAGCTTTCTTT
-,TRBJ1-1,-,TRBV28,CASTGPGSYTEAFF,TGTGCCAGCACGGGCCCAGGGTCTTACACTGAAGCTTTCTTT
-,TRBJ1-6,few,TRBV11-3,CASSTIDSPLHF,TGTGCCAGCAGCACGATAGATTCACCCCTCCACTTT
TRBD2,TRBJ2-5,-,TRBV4-1,CASSQERGTGGVRETQYF,TGCGCCAGCAGCCAAGAAAGGGGAACGGGAGGAGTTAGGGAGACCCAGTACTTC
-,TRBJ1-2,-,TRBV19,CASSRAGNGYTF,TGTGCCAGTAGTAGGGCAGGGAATGGCTACACCTTC
TRBD1,TRBJ1-4,once,TRBV15,CATTTTMDRVDEKLFF,TGTGCCACCACCACCACTATGGACAGGGTGGATGAAAAACTGTTTTTT
-,TRBJ1-1,-,TRBV6-5,CASSFSRGSNTEAFF,TGTGCCAGCAGTTTCTCACGGGGTTCGAACACTGAAGCTTTCTTT
TRBD2,TRBJ2-7,-,TRBV5-4,CASSLGRTSGSYEQYF,TGTGCCAGCAGCTTGGGGAGGACTAGCGGCTCCTACGAGCAGTACTTC